This TCR beta chain was found in a study of blood T cell repertoires in COVID-19 (dated by TCRdb to about 2020). General notes on the study: Collaborator samples came from the United States, Italy and Spain and covered acute and convalescent phases of COVID-19. The samples were drawn from the first 160 participants of the ongoing ImmuneRACE study and from 1,254 subjects provided by 6 global collaborators. Where HLA class I and class II types were available, the types were taken from metadata supplied by the sample provider, not from assay-based typing. The material from the prospective study consisted of cDNA or gDNA derived from T cells, B-cell-depleted T cells, or PBMCs. Nearly every sample came with metadata listing a de-identified subject ID, COVID-19 status, age in years and sex. The repertoires were made available in a free public database intended to serve as a resource for research on the immune response to SARS-CoV-2. The dataset comprised deeply sampled blood TCRbeta repertoires from subjects exposed to, actively infected with, or recovered from COVID-19. The paper's findings and limits, for the study overall: Clinical and demographic metadata were provided uncurated, with the amount varying by source and participant.

V is shortened by 3 bases, J by 7 bases, and the region joining them spans 7 bases. The CDR3, from cysteine to phenylalanine, totals 11 residues. Just CDR3 DNA is preserved here, 33 bases in frame from base 1. According to the germline V gene (reference sequence), CDR1 reads DFQATT and CDR2 reads SNEGSKA. TCRbeta CDR3 regions were amplified from genomic DNA by means of the immunoSEQ Assay, a bias-controlled multiplex PCR. The original methods were these. The number of nucleated cells in each sample was estimated from the amplification of reference gene primers within the assay. To quantify the absolute abundance of each unique TCRbeta CDR3 rearrangement, sequence reads were collapsed and filtered. For each sample, productive Simpson clonality was calculated as the square root of Simpson's diversity index across productive rearrangements. This immuneACCESS table, as held by TCRdb, lists in-frame sequences with V and J called but not all clones. Of the missing ones, under half trace to an unresolved V gene in checked studies; the others have no known cause. V, J and clone size were drawn from that table, and D and trimming were deduced from the DNA. The sample table holds tens of thousands of clones, of which 79% were seen once. Of the sample, around a tenth falls within the top ten clones.

A note on this clone: This receptor's antigen is unknown. No quality values exist for individual bases; no much larger clone is one base distant.

Each collaborating institution followed its own protocols to collect whole blood in K2EDTA tubes. For TCRbeta analysis, collaborators shipped samples as frozen whole blood, isolated PBMCs, or DNA extracted from either of those sample types. This receptor was identified in a woman between 50 and 59 years old with acute or convalescent COVID-19. The specimen was peripheral blood. The chain employs TRBV20-1 and TRBJ2-1; the D gene is perhaps TRBD1, from 6 matching bases. The DNA reads TGCAGTGCTAGCACAGGGAATGAGCAGTTCTTC. It is translated as CSASTGNEQFF.